This entry lists 9 T cell receptor beta chains sequenced from one sample in a study of T-cell reconstitution after alpha-beta-depleted transplantation in children (dated by TCRdb to about 2016). Libraries came from PCR. The sequencer was an Illumina HiSeq 2500. Molecular barcoding was employed in the preparation of TCR libraries, with unique molecular identifiers being used to normalize TCRbeta repertoire quantification. The public sequencing data were trimmed at Q25 with fastp and processed into clonotypes with MiXCR by TCRdb, which kept only in-frame beta chains. Rows are combined by CDR3 protein, so each entry shows the most common genes and DNA. This sample has about 200,000 distinct CDR3 sequences in its table, and about 8.7% of those were observed once. The ten top clones hold 35% of the sample. The label giving this sample's treatment or condition can be read as: allogeneic hematopoietic cell transplantation with graft depleted of TCRalphabeta T cells and CD19 B cells.

The sequencing used PBMCs, mostly from graft donor cells, collected 360 days after TCRalphabeta/CD19-depleted stem cell transplant. The receptors originated from a male patient under 10 years old who had a stem cell transplant for acute myeloid leukemia, so the T cells may come from the graft donor.

At least ten counts were recorded for this clonotype. This rearrangement joins TRBV29-1 to TRBJ2-7, with a tentative D call TRBD1 (5 bases). Per germline, CDR1 SQVTM and CDR2 ANQGSEA. V lost 4 bases to trimming and J lost 5 bases, with 12 bases between them. CDR3 length: 12 amino acids. The CDR3 nucleotides read TGCAGCGTTGGATGGCAGGGTAACGAGCAGTACTTC. Translated, it gives CSVGWQGNEQYF.

This clonotype has ten or more counts. The chain uses TRBV7-2 and TRBJ1-1, with D unclear. CDR3 length: 14 amino acids. The V gene's germline CDR1 is SGHTA and CDR2 FQGNSA. Trimming shortened V by 5 bases and J by 1 base, and 11 bases separated the two germline ends. The CDR3 region is CASSEGPKNTEAFF. The CDR3 nucleotides read TGTGCCAGCAGCGAAGGGCCGAAGAACACTGAAGCTTTCTTT.

A few counts support this clonotype. The chain uses TRBV12-3 or TRBV12-4 and TRBJ1-4, with no clear D. V shed 2 bases and J shed 5 bases, with 9 bases lying between them. This CDR3 spans 14 amino acids. Here the CDR3 DNA reads TGTGCCAGCAGTTTATCCAGTGAAAATGAAAAACTGTTTTTT. This translates into CASSLSSENEKLFF.

The V call is TRBV6-2 or TRBV6-3, the J call TRBJ2-3, with 8 bases fitting TRBD2. The CDR3 sequence is 16 residues long. CDR1 and CDR2 (germline): MNHEY, SVGEGT. V lost 8 bases to trimming and J lost 3 bases; unmatched junction nucleotides: 13. CDR3 in amino acids: CASARPKRESTDTQYF. CDR3 nucleotides: TGTGCCAGCGCCCGACCAAAGCGGGAGTCGACAGATACGCAGTATTTT.

The chain employs TRBV5-1 and TRBJ2-7; D remains unclear. The CDR3 contains 14 residues. V lost 0 bases and J 3 bases, leaving 10 bases between the germline ends. Germline assignment: CDR1 SGHRS and CDR2 YFSETQ. The CDR3 DNA reads TGCGCCAGCAGCTTGGACGCAGCCGTCTACGAGCAGTACGTC. Its protein product is CASSLDAAVYEQYV.

V usage is TRBV15 and J usage is TRBJ1-4; 10 bases fit TRBD1. The CDR3 contains 19 residues. The germline CDR1 and CDR2 sequences are LNHNV and YYDKDF (reference sequence). V shed 5 bases and J 0 bases; nucleotides not matched to a gene: 12. CDR3 nucleotides: TGTGCCACCAGCTACCGCCCGGGACAGGGGTGGCCAACTAATGAAAAACTGTTTTTT. This codes for CATSYRPGQGWPTNEKLFF.

This clonotype showed up many times. The J gene is TRBJ2-7, the V gene TRBV5-1; a possible D gene is TRBD2 (6 bases). The CDR3 is made up of 15 amino acids. V shed 4 bases and J shed 5 bases, with 19 bases lying between them. Per the germline V gene, CDR1 is SGHRS and CDR2 is YFSETQ. The CDR3 DNA sequence: TGCGCCAGCAGCCTAGGGGAGGCAGGTATCGACGAGCAGTACTTC. This encodes CASSLGEAGIDEQYF.

In this sample, this clonotype turned up many times. The J gene is TRBJ1-5, the V gene TRBV5-1; possibly TRBD1 for D (6 bases). V was pared by 4 bases and J by 3 bases, with 14 bases between. Germline CDR1 is SGHRS and CDR2 is YFSETQ. CDR3 length: 15 amino acids. CDR3 nucleotide sequence: TGCGCCAGCAGCCCCGGACAGAGCCTCAATCAGCCCCAGCATTTT. This encodes CASSPGQSLNQPQHF.

There are many counts of this clonotype. This rearrangement joins TRBV12-3 or TRBV12-4 to TRBJ2-3, with D unresolved. The CDR3 extends over 13 amino acids. The V end lost 3 bases, the J end lost 5 bases, and 9 bases lay between the germline ends. The CDR3 loop is CASSLVERDTQYF. CDR3 DNA: TGTGCCAGCAGTTTGGTTGAAAGAGATACGCAGTATTTT.